The 19 T cell receptor beta chains presented below share a single source sample, sequenced in a study of cytomegalovirus exposure and HLA in healthy donors. PCR primers comprised 60 Vbeta and 13 Jbeta primers. Sequencing used immunoSEQ multiplex PCR; TCRdb keeps in-frame clones, though not all of them. The sample shows over 30,000 clones, around 70% of them seen only once. The sample was PBMCs. The source is a man between 35 and 55 years old in good health and CMV-seropositive.

In nucleotides, the CDR3 is TGTGCCAGCAGCTTATCCCGGCAGGGTGAAGGCTACACCTTC. It translates to CASSLSRQGEGYTF. This sequence joins TRBV7-2 and TRBJ1-2, with D possibly being TRBD1 (5 bases). There are 14 residues in the CDR3. Trimming took 2 bases from V and 8 from J, leaving 15 bases between them. Germline V gene lookup returns CDR1 SGHTA and CDR2 FQGNSA.

The chain combines TRBV12-5 with TRBJ1-2; the match to TRBD1 covers 7 bases. With 5 bases clipped from V and 4 bases from J, the junction kept 7 bases outside the gene matches. This CDR3 is 14 amino acids long. Looked up from germline, CDR1 is LGHNT and CDR2 is FRNRAP. The DNA of the CDR3 is TGTGCTAGTGGTCAAGACAGGGTCTCCTATGGCTACACCTTC. This gives the protein CASGQDRVSYGYTF.

A remark on this clone: A read error may account for a junction end that differs from germline. This same CDR3 is encoded by further DNA sequences in the sample. The genes are TRBV5-4 and TRBJ2-7, with D tentatively TRBD1 or TRBD2 (6 bases each). This CDR3 comprises 14 residues. Germline CDR1 and CDR2: SGHNT and YYREEE (reference sequence). CDR3 in DNA: TGCGCCAGCAGCTTGCGGGACAACTCCTACGAGCAGTACTTC. The encoded protein is CASSLRDNSYEQYF.

The V call is TRBV28, the J call TRBJ1-1; 9 bases align to TRBD1. V shed 4 bases, J shed 5 bases, and the junction held 8 bases outside the gene matches. Per germline, CDR1 MDHEN and CDR2 SYDVKM. CDR3 length: 15 residues. The CDR3 DNA sequence: TGTGCCAGCAGTTCCGGACAGGGGCCGGGGACTGAAGCTTTCTTT. It is translated as CASSSGQGPGTEAFF. The variable domain in full, completed from reference TRBV28 and TRBJ1-1, reads DVKVTQSSRYLVKRTGEKVFLECVQDMDHENMFWYRQDPGLGLRLIYFSYDVKMKEKGDIPEGYSVSREKKERFSLILESASTNQTSMYLCASSSGQGPGTEAFFGQGTRLTVV.

This clone was observed a few times. The gene calls are TRBV5-6 and TRBJ2-7; 7 nucleotides match TRBD1. CDR3 length: 15 amino acids. V dropped 4 bases and J dropped 4; count of bases not matched to a gene: 11. Germline V gives CDR1 SGHDT, CDR2 YYEEEE. The DNA for the CDR3 is TGTGCCAGCAGCCCCTCCGAGACAGGGAAATACGAGCAGTACTTC. Its translation: CASSPSETGKYEQYF. The full variable domain, rest sourced from reference TRBV5-6 and TRBJ2-7, is DAGVTQSPTHLIKTRGQQVTLRCSPKSGHDTVSWYQQALGQGPQFIFQYYEEEERQRGNFPDRFSGHQFPNYSSELNVNALLLGDSALYLCASSPSETGKYEQYFGPGTRLTVT.

V gene TRBV7-9 combines with J gene TRBJ1-4; TRBD1 aligns across 8 bases. The CDR3 loop spans 15 amino acids. Looked up from germline, CDR1 is SEHNR and CDR2 is FQNEAQ (reference sequence). V dropped 6 bases and J dropped 0; count of bases not matched to a gene: 3. The CDR3: CASRDRGPTNEKLFF. Written as DNA, the CDR3 is TGTGCCAGCAGAGACAGGGGTCCAACTAATGAAAAACTGTTTTTT.

The chain links TRBV7-2 to TRBJ2-1, with 7 bases matching TRBD2. Germline assignment: CDR1 SGHTA and CDR2 FQGNSA. The V segment lost 1 base and the J segment 2 bases; nucleotides outside the gene matches: 2. This CDR3 has 15 amino acids. CDR3 nucleotides: TGTGCCAGCAGCTTAGATGCGGGGGCCTACAATGAGCAGTTCTTC. It specifies CASSLDAGAYNEQFF.

This clone was counted between two and nine times. The V and J genes are TRBV6-6 and TRBJ1-2, with D possibly TRBD1 on 5 matching bases. The CDR3 is 16 amino acids. V was pared by 5 bases and J by 1 base, with 17 bases between. Germline V lookup: CDR1 MNHNY, CDR2 SVGAGI (reference sequence). CDR3 nucleotides: TGTGCCAGCAGTCCGGGGGGGGGAACCTTTAACTATGGCTACACCTTC. Translated: CASSPGGGTFNYGYTF.

The V gene is TRBV19, the J gene TRBJ2-7, with 10 bases identical to TRBD1. The CDR3 has 15 residues. J was trimmed by 4 bases and V by 3 bases; bases with no gene match: 6. The germline CDR1 and CDR2 sequences are LNHDA and SQIVND (reference sequence). The CDR3, as DNA: TGTGCCAGTAGTATCCCGGGACAGGGGCGGTACGAGCAGTACTTC. The encoded protein is CASSIPGQGRYEQYF.

The chain carries TRBV15 and TRBJ2-7, with a tentative D call TRBD2 (5 bases). This CDR3 is 14 amino acids long. Germline CDR1 is LNHNV and CDR2 is YYDKDF (reference sequence). Deletions cut 1 base from V and 2 bases from J, with 9 bases between. CDR3 bases: TGTGCCACCAGCAGAGGAGGGAGCACCTACGAGCAGTACTTC. Its protein is CATSRGGSTYEQYF.

The chain combines TRBV25-1 with TRBJ1-5, with TRBD1 as a possible D gene (6 bases). The germline V gene has CDR1 MGHDK and CDR2 SYGVNS. V was clipped by 5 bases and J by 2 bases, with 10 bases between them. The CDR3 extends over 14 amino acids. The CDR3 nucleotides are TGTGCCAGCAGTTCAGGGGCGCGCAATCAGCCCCAGCATTTT. Translating it yields CASSSGARNQPQHF.

The chain employs TRBV11-2 and TRBJ2-2; 7 nucleotides agree with TRBD2. CDR3 length: 15 residues. The germline gives CDR1 SGHAT, CDR2 FQNNGV. Losses at the gene ends were 5 bases for V and 2 bases for J; bases not matched to a gene: 5. The CDR3 protein is CASSPGTINTGELFF. The CDR3 DNA sequence: TGTGCCAGCAGCCCCGGGACTATTAACACCGGGGAGCTGTTTTTT.

The chain is built from TRBV7-9 and TRBJ1-4; D gene uncertain. The V gene lost 6 bases and the J gene lost 8 bases, with 19 bases spanning the gap. The CDR3 is made up of 15 amino acids. Germline V gene lookup returns CDR1 SEHNR and CDR2 FQNEAQ (reference sequence). The chain's CDR3 is CASSYSKEGSEKLFF. For the CDR3, the DNA is TGTGCCAGCAGTTATAGTAAGGAGGGTTCAGAAAAACTGTTTTTT.

The chain links TRBV4-1 to TRBJ1-6; D is unclear. The CDR3 totals 16 residues. V shed 3 bases and J shed 1 base, with 10 bases lying between them. Germline V CDR1 and CDR2: MGHRA, YSYEKL. The CDR3 sequence: CASSHGRGSYNSPLHF. CDR3 sequence (DNA): TGCGCCAGCAGCCACGGACGAGGGTCCTATAATTCACCCCTCCACTTT.

This clone was seen only once. The chain joins TRBV28 to TRBJ2-7; D not certain. The V end was cut by 2 bases, the J end by 4 bases, with 9 bases between. CDR1 and CDR2 (germline): MDHEN, SYDVKM. The CDR3 length is 13 residues. The CDR3 sequence: CASSLAGEYEQYF. Here the CDR3 DNA reads TGTGCCAGCAGTTTAGCTGGAGAGTACGAGCAGTACTTC.

This chain connects TRBV4-1 to TRBJ2-7; 8 bases are shared with TRBD2. The V gene end was trimmed by 4 bases and the J gene end by 3 bases; junction bases not matched to a gene: 5. Germline V gene lookup returns CDR1 MGHRA and CDR2 YSYEKL. The CDR3 loop spans 14 amino acids. This CDR3 reads CASSLSGGNYEQYF. CDR3 in DNA: TGCGCCAGCAGCCTCAGCGGGGGCAACTACGAGCAGTACTTC.

CDR3 in amino acids: CASRAGTANTGELFF. CDR3 bases: TGTGCCAGCAGGGCCGGGACAGCAAACACCGGGGAGCTGTTTTTT. J is TRBJ2-2 and V is TRBV2; 7 bases fit TRBD1. V lost 6 bases to trimming and J lost 2 bases; unmatched junction nucleotides: 6. The germline V gene encodes CDR1 SNHLY and CDR2 FYNNEI. The CDR3 is 15 residues long.

This chain links TRBV5-1 with TRBJ2-5; a possible D gene is TRBD2 (5 bases). CDR3 length: 14 residues. Per the germline V gene, CDR1 is SGHRS and CDR2 is YFSETQ. V lost 2 bases and J lost 4, with 12 bases in between. The CDR3 protein is CASSFGERAETQYF. The CDR3, as DNA: TGCGCCAGCAGCTTCGGGGAGAGGGCAGAGACCCAGTACTTC.

The chain joins TRBV2 to TRBJ1-1; D gene unclear. This CDR3 contains 13 residues. The germline V gene has CDR1 SNHLY and CDR2 FYNNEI. Trimming took off 2 bases at V and 5 bases at J, with 9 bases between the two ends. The CDR3, as DNA: TGTGCCAGCAGTGAACAGGCCCCTACTGAAGCTTTCTTT. This translates into CASSEQAPTEAFF.